Listed below are T cell receptor beta chains from one sample, sequenced in a study of blood T cell repertoires in COVID-19. Clones were sequenced by immunoSEQ multiplex PCR, and TCRdb holds only the in-frame ones, with some missing. The profile shows about 77,000 clones, more than 75% of them singletons. Sequencing used peripheral blood. The source of these receptors is a woman over 75 with active or convalescent COVID-19. The CDR3 runs from the conserved cysteine through the conserved F or W. A D gene is named only where the DNA matches it firmly. Clone size appears in some rows only: once, few, many, or a class for an expanded clone.

>TRBJ2-5|TRBD2|NA|TRBV7-2
TGTGCCAGCAGCTCACCGAGCGGGGGGAAAGAGACCCAGTACTTC
CASSSPSGGKETQYF
>TRBJ2-2|NA|NA|TRBV5-8
TGTGCCAGCAGCTTGATACTGACCGGGGAGCTGTTTTTT
CASSLILTGELFF
>TRBJ1-1|NA|NA|TRBV4-1
TGCGCCAGCAGCCACCCACTGGGCGCTGAAGCTTTCTTT
CASSHPLGAEAFF
>TRBJ2-7|TRBD1|NA|TRBV27
TGTGCCAGCAGGTTGGGGACAGGGGGCACATACGAGCAGTACTTC
CASRLGTGGTYEQYF
>TRBJ2-7|NA|few|TRBV9
TGTGCCAGCAGCAGACAGGTAACTAGCTACGAGCAGTACTTC
CASSRQVTSYEQYF
>TRBJ1-6|TRBD1|NA|TRBV30
TGTGCCTGGAGGGTGACAGGGGTTGGATCACCCCTCCACTTT
CAWRVTGVGSPLHF
>TRBJ2-3|TRBD2|NA|TRBV19
TGTGCCAGTAGTATGTCCAGCGGGGGCACAGATACGCAGTATTTT
CASSMSSGGTDTQYF
>TRBJ1-4|NA|NA|TRBV7-8
TGTGCCAGCAGCTCTGGCGACAGGGAAAAACTGTTTTTT
CASSSGDREKLFF
>TRBJ2-3|NA|NA|TRBV20-1
TGCAGTGCTACCCCGGGGTACACGCAGTATTTT
CSATPGYTQYF
>TRBJ2-3|NA|NA|TRBV2
TGTGCCAGCGGGACTTTTAGCACAGATACGCAGTATTTT
CASGTFSTDTQYF
>TRBJ1-1|NA|few|TRBV7-6
TGTGCCAGCAGCTTATTGGGGCAACCCACTGAAGCTTTCTTT
CASSLLGQPTEAFF
>TRBJ1-6|NA|NA|TRBV3-1/TRBV3-2
TGTGCCAGCACCTACGGGGGGACCAATAATTCACCCCTCCACTTT
CASTYGGTNNSPLHF
>TRBJ2-2|NA|NA|TRBV6-5
TGTGCCAGCAGCGAGTACAACACCGGGGAGCTGTTTTTT
CASSEYNTGELFF
>TRBJ2-7|TRBD1|NA|TRBV18
TGTGCCAGCTCACCACTCGGGACAGGGTCCCACGAGCAGTACTTC
CASSPLGTGSHEQYF
>TRBJ1-4|NA|NA|TRBV7-9
TGTGCCAGCAGCCAGGGAGTCGGGGGAGAAGGTGAAAAACTGTTTTTT
CASSQGVGGEGEKLFF
>TRBJ1-6|NA|NA|TRBV15
TGTGCCACCAGTTTGGCAGGATGGAATTCACCCCTCCACTTT
CATSLAGWNSPLHF
>TRBJ2-6|NA|NA|TRBV19
TGTGCCACCTCCCCGGGGGTACAGGGGTTATCTGGGGCCAACGTCCTGACTTTC
CATSPGVQGLSGANVLTF
>TRBJ2-3|TRBD1|NA|TRBV27
TGTGCCAGCAGTCCCCTGACAGGGTTGGGCACAGATACGCAGTATTTT
CASSPLTGLGTDTQYF
>TRBJ2-6|NA|NA|TRBV7-3
TGTGCCAGCAGCCGACCAGGGGTAGGGGCCAACGTCCTGACTTTC
CASSRPGVGANVLTF
>TRBJ2-3|TRBD2|once|TRBV5-6
TGTGCCAGCAGCTTGGAAGGACTAGGGGAGACAGATACGCAGTATTTT
CASSLEGLGETDTQYF
>TRBJ2-6|NA|NA|TRBV19
TGTGCCAGTAGTTCTCCGGGACACCCCTCTGGGGCCAACGTCCTGACTTTC
CASSSPGHPSGANVLTF
>TRBJ1-1|TRBD1|few|TRBV2
TGTGCCAGCAGGGACAGGGGCAAGAACACTGAAGCTTTCTTT
CASRDRGKNTEAFF
>TRBJ2-6|NA|NA|TRBV30
TGTGCCCGGGCAAGCGAAGGAGGGGCCAACGTCCTGACTTTC
CARASEGGANVLTF
>TRBJ1-2|NA|NA|TRBV12-3/TRBV12-4
TGTGCCAGCAGTCCGGCTAACTATGGCTACACCTTC
CASSPANYGYTF
>TRBJ2-4|TRBD1|NA|TRBV5-6
TGTGCCAGCAGCTTGACAGGGGGTCCTAAGAACATTCAGTACTTC
CASSLTGGPKNIQYF
>TRBJ2-7|NA|many|TRBV5-1
TGCGCCAGCAGCTTGCACCAGGGCTCCTACGAGCAGTACTTC
CASSLHQGSYEQYF
>TRBJ1-2|NA|NA|TRBV7-2
TGTGCCAGCAGTTTACAAGCTACTAACTATGGCTACACCTTC
CASSLQATNYGYTF
>TRBJ2-5|TRBD1|NA|TRBV2
TGTGCCAGCAGTCGGGACAGGGGTCAAGAGACCCAGTACTTC
CASSRDRGQETQYF
>TRBJ1-1|NA|NA|TRBV5-1
TGCGCCAGCAGACCAGGGGTGGGCGACACTGAAGCTTTCTTT
CASRPGVGDTEAFF
>TRBJ1-5|TRBD1|NA|TRBV2
TGTGCCAGCAAGAAGGGCGGGACAGGGATGAGCAATCAGCCCCAGCATTTT
CASKKGGTGMSNQPQHF
>TRBJ1-4|NA|once|TRBV4-3
TGCGCCAGCAGCGACCGTACGGGTCGCAGGGGAGAAAAACTGTTTTTT
CASSDRTGRRGEKLFF
>TRBJ1-3|TRBD1|NA|TRBV6-6
TGTGCCAGCAGTTACCAGGGGGGCTCTGGAAACACCATATATTTT
CASSYQGGSGNTIYF
>TRBJ1-6|TRBD1|NA|TRBV28
TGTGCCAGCAGTCTAAGGACAGGGGTGGGAGCATCACCCCTCCACTTT
CASSLRTGVGASPLHF
>TRBJ1-1|TRBD1|NA|TRBV7-3
TGTGCCAGCAGGGAAGGACAGGGCACTGAAGCTTTCTTT
CASREGQGTEAFF
>TRBJ1-3|NA|NA|TRBV7-8
TGTGCCAGCAGCCCGGGGAGGGGCTTCCACTACTCTGGAAACACCATATATTTT
CASSPGRGFHYSGNTIYF